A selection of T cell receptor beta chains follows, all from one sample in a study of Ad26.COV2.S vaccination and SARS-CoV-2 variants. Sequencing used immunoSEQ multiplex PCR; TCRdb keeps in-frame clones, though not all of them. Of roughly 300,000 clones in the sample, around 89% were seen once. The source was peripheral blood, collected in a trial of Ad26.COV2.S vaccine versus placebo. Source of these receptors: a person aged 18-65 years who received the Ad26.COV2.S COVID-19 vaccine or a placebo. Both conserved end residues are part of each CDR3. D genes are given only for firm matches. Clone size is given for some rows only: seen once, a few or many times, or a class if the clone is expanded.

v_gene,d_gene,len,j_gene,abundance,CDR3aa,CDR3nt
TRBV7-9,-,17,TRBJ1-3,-,CASSPPLTPADGNTIYF,TGTGCCAGCAGCCCCCCCTTGACTCCGGCGGATGGAAACACCATATATTTT
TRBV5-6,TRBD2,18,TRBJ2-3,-,CASSSPPGLASSTDTQYF,TGTGCCAGCAGCTCTCCACCGGGACTAGCGTCTAGCACAGATACGCAGTATTTT
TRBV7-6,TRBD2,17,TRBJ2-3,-,CASSLRASGGYTDTQYF,TGTGCCAGCAGCTTACGGGCTAGCGGGGGCTACACAGATACGCAGTATTTT
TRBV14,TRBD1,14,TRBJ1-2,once,CASRRTGTNYGYTF,TGTGCCAGCAGGCGGACAGGGACTAACTATGGCTACACCTTC
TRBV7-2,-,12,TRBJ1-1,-,CASSANSEVAFF,TGTGCCAGCAGCGCCAACTCGGAGGTCGCTTTCTTT
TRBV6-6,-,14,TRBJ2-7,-,CASSYIRTKGEQYF,TGTGCCAGCAGTTACATTAGGACAAAGGGCGAGCAGTACTTC
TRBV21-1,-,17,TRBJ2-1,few,CASSKGSSGRAGNEQFF,TGTGCCAGCAGCAAAGGATCTAGCGGGAGGGCCGGGAATGAGCAGTTCTTC
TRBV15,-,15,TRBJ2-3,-,CATSRDRPGADTQYF,TGTGCCACCAGCAGAGATAGACCCGGGGCAGATACGCAGTATTTT
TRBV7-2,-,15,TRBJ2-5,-,CASSSDTGSGETQYF,TGTGCCAGCAGCTCCGATACAGGGAGCGGCGAGACCCAGTACTTC
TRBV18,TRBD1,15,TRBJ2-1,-,CASSPRGTDYNEQFF,TGTGCCAGCTCACCACGAGGGACAGATTACAATGAGCAGTTCTTC
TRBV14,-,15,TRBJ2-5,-,CASSQVWAARETQYF,TGTGCCAGCAGCCAAGTCTGGGCAGCCAGGGAGACCCAGTACTTC
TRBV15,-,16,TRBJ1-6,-,CATSRDRAGSSSPLHF,TGTGCCACCAGCAGAGATCGGGCAGGGTCGAGTTCACCCCTCCACTTT
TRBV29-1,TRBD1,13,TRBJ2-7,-,CSSTGTGTDEQYF,TGCAGCTCAACCGGGACAGGGACTGACGAGCAGTACTTC
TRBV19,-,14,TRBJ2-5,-,CASSIGSDRETQYF,TGTGCCAGTAGTATAGGATCCGACCGAGAGACCCAGTACTTC
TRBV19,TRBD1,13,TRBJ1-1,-,CASSAQGGTEAFF,TGTGCCAGTAGTGCGCAGGGGGGGACTGAAGCTTTCTTT
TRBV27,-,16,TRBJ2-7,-,CASSLWAGGTSYEQYF,TGTGCCAGCAGTTTATGGGCAGGGGGGACCTCCTACGAGCAGTACTTC
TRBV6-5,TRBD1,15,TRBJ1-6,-,CASSRSQGANSPLHF,TGTGCCAGCAGTCGCTCACAGGGGGCTAATTCACCCCTCCACTTT
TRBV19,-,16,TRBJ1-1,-,CASSISFSADPTEAFF,TGTGCCAGTAGTATATCTTTTAGTGCAGATCCCACTGAAGCTTTCTTT
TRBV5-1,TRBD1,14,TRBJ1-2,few,CASSLGQGGVGYTF,TGCGCCAGCAGCTTGGGACAGGGGGGAGTTGGCTACACCTTC
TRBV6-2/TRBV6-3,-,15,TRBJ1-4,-,CASSYSELTNEKLFF,TGTGCCAGCAGTTACTCGGAGTTGACTAATGAAAAACTGTTTTTT
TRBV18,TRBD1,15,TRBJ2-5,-,CASSPEQGAGETQYF,TGTGCCAGCTCGCCAGAGCAGGGGGCAGGAGAGACCCAGTACTTC
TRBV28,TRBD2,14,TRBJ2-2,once,CASSRGLAGVRLFF,TGTGCCAGCAGTAGGGGACTAGCGGGAGTTCGGCTGTTTTTT
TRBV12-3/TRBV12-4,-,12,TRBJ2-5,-,CASSLVQETQYF,TGTGCCAGCAGTTTAGTTCAGGAGACCCAGTACTTC
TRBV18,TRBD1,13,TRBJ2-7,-,CASSPRTGEEQYF,TGTGCCAGCTCACCGAGGACAGGGGAAGAGCAGTACTTC
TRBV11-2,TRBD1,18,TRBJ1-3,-,CASRPTSGQRFSGNTIYF,TGTGCCAGCAGGCCAACGTCGGGACAGCGCTTCTCTGGAAACACCATATATTTT
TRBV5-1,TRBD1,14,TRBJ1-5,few,CASSIAGGIQPQHF,TGCGCCAGCAGCATCGCAGGGGGAATTCAGCCCCAGCATTTT
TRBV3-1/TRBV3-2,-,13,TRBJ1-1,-,CASKTQTATEAFF,TGTGCCAGCAAAACCCAGACAGCCACTGAAGCTTTCTTT
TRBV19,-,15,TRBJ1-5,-,CASSANREWSQPQHF,TGTGCCAGTAGTGCAAACAGGGAATGGAGTCAGCCCCAGCATTTT
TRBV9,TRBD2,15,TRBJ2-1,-,CASSAPPGLNNEQFF,TGTGCCAGCAGCGCCCCTCCGGGACTAAACAATGAGCAGTTCTTC
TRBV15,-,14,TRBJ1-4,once,CATSRASTNEKLFF,TGTGCCACCAGCAGAGCTTCAACTAATGAAAAACTGTTTTTT
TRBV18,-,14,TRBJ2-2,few,CASSLSGSAGELFF,TGTGCCAGCTCACTTTCAGGGTCCGCCGGGGAGCTGTTTTTT
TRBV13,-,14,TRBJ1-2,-,CASSSSQGNYGYTF,TGTGCCAGCAGCTCCTCTCAGGGTAACTATGGCTACACCTTC
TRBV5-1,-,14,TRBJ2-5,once,CASSFQGAQETQYF,TGCGCCAGCAGCTTCCAGGGAGCCCAAGAGACCCAGTACTTC
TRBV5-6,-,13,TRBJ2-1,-,CASSSGLGNEQFF,TGTGCCAGCAGCTCGGGTCTGGGAAATGAGCAGTTCTTC
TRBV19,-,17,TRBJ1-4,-,CASSTRTGTYGNEKLFF,TGTGCCAGTAGTACACGGACCGGGACGTATGGTAATGAAAAACTGTTTTTT
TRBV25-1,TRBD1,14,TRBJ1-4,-,CASSGRDRSEKLFF,TGTGCCAGCAGTGGGAGGGACAGGTCTGAAAAACTGTTTTTT
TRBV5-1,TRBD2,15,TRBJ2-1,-,CASSLVLAGNNEQFF,TGCGCCAGCAGCTTGGTCCTAGCGGGGAACAATGAGCAGTTCTTC
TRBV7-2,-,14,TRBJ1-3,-,CASSPVSSGNTIYF,TGTGCCAGCAGCCCTGTCAGCTCTGGAAACACCATATATTTT
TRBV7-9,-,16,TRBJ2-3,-,CASSLVAGSHTDTQYF,TGTGCCAGCAGCTTAGTCGCAGGGTCTCACACAGATACGCAGTATTTT
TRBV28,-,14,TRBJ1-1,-,CASSFYIAGTEAFF,TGTGCCAGCAGTTTTTATATAGCGGGCACTGAAGCTTTCTTT
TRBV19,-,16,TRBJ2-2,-,CASSIRSDSNTGELFF,TGTGCCAGTAGTATTAGGTCAGACTCTAACACCGGGGAGCTGTTTTTT
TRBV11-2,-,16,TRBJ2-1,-,CASSLGAIRDKNEQFF,TGTGCCAGCAGCTTAGGGGCCATCCGGGACAAAAATGAGCAGTTCTTC
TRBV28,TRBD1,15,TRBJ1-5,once,CASNPRGLGNQPQHF,TGTGCCAGCAACCCCAGGGGGCTAGGCAATCAGCCCCAGCATTTT
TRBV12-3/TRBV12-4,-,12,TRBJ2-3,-,CASSGPTDTQYF,TGTGCCAGCAGTGGGCCTACAGATACGCAGTATTTT
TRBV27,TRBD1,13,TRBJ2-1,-,CASRRTGTSEQFF,TGTGCCAGCAGGAGGACAGGGACCAGTGAGCAGTTCTTC